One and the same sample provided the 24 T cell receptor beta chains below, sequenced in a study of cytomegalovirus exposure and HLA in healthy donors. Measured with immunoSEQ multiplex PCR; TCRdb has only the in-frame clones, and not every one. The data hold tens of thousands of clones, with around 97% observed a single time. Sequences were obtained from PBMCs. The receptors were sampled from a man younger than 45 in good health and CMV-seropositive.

The DNA for the CDR3 is TGCGCCAGCAGCCCCTTAGCGGGAGTGAGCAACGAGCAGTACTTC. This gives the protein CASSPLAGVSNEQYF. The J gene is TRBJ2-7, the V gene TRBV4-1, with 9 bases lining up with TRBD2. Germline loops: CDR1 MGHRA, CDR2 YSYEKL. Trimming removed 4 bases from V and 5 bases from J; junction bases left unmatched: 9. The CDR3 has 15 residues.

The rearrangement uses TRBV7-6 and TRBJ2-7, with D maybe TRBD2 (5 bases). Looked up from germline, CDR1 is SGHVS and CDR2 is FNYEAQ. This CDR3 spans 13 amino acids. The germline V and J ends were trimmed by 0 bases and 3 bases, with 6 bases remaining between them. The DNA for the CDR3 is TGTGCCAGCAGCTTAGCAGCGGACTACGAGCAGTACTTC. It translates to CASSLAADYEQYF. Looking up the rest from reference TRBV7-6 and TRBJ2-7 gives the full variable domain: GAGVSQSPRYKVTKRGQDVALRCDPISGHVSLYWYRQALGQGPEFLTYFNYEAQQDKSGLPNDRFSAERPEGSISTLTIQRTEQRDSAMYRCASSLAADYEQYFGPGTRLTVT.

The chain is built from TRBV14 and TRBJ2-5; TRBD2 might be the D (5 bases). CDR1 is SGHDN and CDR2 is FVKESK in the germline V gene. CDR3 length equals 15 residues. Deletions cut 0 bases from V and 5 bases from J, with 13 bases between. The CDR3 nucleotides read TGTGCCAGCAGCCAAGATCGGGCAAGGAGGGAGACCCAGTACTTC. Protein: CASSQDRARRETQYF.

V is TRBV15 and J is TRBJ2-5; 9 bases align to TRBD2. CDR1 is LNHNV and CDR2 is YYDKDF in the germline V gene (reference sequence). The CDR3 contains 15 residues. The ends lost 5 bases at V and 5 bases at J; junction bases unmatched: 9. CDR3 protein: CATSRSGTSPETQYF. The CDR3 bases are TGTGCCACCAGCCGATCCGGGACTAGCCCGGAGACCCAGTACTTC.

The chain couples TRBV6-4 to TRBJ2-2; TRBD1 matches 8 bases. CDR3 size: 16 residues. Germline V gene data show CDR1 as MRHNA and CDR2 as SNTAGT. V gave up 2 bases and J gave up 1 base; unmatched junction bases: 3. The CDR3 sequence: CASSDGGTGNTGELFF. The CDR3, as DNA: TGTGCCAGCAGTGACGGGGGGACAGGGAACACCGGGGAGCTGTTTTTT.

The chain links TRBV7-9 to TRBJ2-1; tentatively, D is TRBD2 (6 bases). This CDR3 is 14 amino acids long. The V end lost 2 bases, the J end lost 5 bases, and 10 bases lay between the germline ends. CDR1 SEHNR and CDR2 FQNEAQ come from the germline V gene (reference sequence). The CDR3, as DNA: TGTGCCAGCAGCTTACGCGGGATCAACAATGAGCAGTTCTTC. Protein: CASSLRGINNEQFF.

This chain's CDR3 is CAISRGNLATGELFF. CDR3 sequence (DNA): TGTGCCATCAGTAGGGGTAATCTGGCCACCGGGGAGCTGTTTTTT. The rearrangement uses TRBV10-3 and TRBJ2-2, with D tentatively TRBD1 (5 bases). The CDR3 runs to 15 residues. V was pared by 5 bases and J by 4 bases, with 14 bases between. The germline V gene encodes CDR1 ENHRY and CDR2 SYGVKD.

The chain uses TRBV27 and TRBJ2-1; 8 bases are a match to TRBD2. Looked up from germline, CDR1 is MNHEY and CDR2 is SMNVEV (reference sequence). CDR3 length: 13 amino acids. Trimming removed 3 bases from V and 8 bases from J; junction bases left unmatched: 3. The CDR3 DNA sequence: TGTGCCAGCAGTTTTCGGGAGGGCGATGAGCAGTTCTTC. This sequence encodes CASSFREGDEQFF.

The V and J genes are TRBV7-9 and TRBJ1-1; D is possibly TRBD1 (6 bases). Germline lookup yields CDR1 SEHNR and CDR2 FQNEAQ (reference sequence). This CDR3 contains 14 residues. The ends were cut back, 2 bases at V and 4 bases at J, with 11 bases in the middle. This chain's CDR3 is CASSLSGVGTEAFF. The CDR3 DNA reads TGTGCCAGCAGCTTATCAGGGGTAGGCACTGAAGCTTTCTTT.

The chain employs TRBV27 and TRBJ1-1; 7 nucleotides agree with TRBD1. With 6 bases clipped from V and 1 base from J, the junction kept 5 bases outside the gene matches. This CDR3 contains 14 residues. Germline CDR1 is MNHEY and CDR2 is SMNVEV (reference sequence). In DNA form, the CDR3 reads TGTGCCAGCAGCGCTCAGGGGGGGAACACTGAAGCTTTCTTT. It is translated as CASSAQGGNTEAFF.

CDR3 bases: TGTGCCAGCAGTGACTCGGGACAGGGCATCCACGAGCAGTACTTC. It translates to CASSDSGQGIHEQYF. The chain recombines TRBV6-4 with TRBJ2-7; the match to TRBD1 covers 9 bases. The germline CDR1 and CDR2 sequences are MRHNA and SNTAGT. This CDR3 region has 15 residues. Trimming at V came to 0 bases and at J to 5 bases, leaving 5 bases not matched to a gene.

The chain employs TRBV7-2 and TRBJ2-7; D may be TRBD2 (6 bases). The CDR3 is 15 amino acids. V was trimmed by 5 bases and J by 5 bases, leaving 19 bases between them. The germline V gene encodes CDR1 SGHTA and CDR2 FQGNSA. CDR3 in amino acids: CASSGGVEGIHEQYF. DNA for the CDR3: TGTGCCAGCAGCGGGGGAGTGGAGGGTATCCACGAGCAGTACTTC.

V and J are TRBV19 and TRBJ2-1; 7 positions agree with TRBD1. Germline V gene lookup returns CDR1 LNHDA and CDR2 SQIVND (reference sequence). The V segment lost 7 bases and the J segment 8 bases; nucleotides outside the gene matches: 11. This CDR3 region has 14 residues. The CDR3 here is CASNKQGLLDEQFF. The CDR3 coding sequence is TGTGCCAGTAACAAACAGGGGCTCCTCGATGAGCAGTTCTTC. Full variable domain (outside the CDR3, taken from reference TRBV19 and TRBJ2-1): DGGITQSPKYLFRKEGQNVTLSCEQNLNHDAMYWYRQDPGQGLRLIYYSQIVNDFQKGDIAEGYSVSREKKESFPLTVTSAQKNPTAFYLCASNKQGLLDEQFFGPGTRLTVL.

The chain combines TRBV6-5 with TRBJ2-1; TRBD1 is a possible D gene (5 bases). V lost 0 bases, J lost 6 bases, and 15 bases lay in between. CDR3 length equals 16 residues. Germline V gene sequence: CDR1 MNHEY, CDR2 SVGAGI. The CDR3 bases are TGTGCCAGCAGTTACTCCAGACAGCCGACCGTCAATGAGCAGTTCTTC. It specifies CASSYSRQPTVNEQFF.

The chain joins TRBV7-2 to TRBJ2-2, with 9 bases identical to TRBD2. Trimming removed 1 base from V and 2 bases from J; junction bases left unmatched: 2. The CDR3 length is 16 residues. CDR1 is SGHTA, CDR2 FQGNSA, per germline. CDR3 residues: CASSLGLAANTGELFF. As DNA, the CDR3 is TGTGCCAGCAGCTTAGGACTAGCGGCCAACACCGGGGAGCTGTTTTTT.

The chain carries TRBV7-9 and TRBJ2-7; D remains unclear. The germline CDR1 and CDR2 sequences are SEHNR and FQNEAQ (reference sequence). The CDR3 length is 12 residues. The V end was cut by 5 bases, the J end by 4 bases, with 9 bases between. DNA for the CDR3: TGTGCCAGCAGCCTGACACCGTACGAGCAGTACTTC. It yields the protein CASSLTPYEQYF. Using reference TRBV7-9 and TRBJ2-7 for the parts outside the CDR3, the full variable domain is DTGVSQNPRHKITKRGQNVTFRCDPISEHNRLYWYRQTLGQGPEFLTYFQNEAQLEKSRLLSDRFSAERPKGSFSTLEIQRTEQGDSAMYLCASSLTPYEQYFGPGTRLTVT.

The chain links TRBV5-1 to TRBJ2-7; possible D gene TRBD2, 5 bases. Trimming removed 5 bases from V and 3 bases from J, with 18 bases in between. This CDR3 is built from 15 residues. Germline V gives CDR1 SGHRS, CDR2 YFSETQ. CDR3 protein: CASSYREQPYYEQYF. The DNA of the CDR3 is TGCGCCAGCAGTTACCGGGAACAGCCTTACTACGAGCAGTACTTC.

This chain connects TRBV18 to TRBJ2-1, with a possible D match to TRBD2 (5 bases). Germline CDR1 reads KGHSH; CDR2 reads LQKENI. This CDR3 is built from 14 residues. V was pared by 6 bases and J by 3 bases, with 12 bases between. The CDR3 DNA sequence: TGTGCCAGCTCCCTAGAGGGATACTACAATGAGCAGTTCTTC. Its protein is CASSLEGYYNEQFF. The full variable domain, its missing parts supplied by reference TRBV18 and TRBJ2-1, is NAGVMQNPRHLVRRRGQEARLRCSPMKGHSHVYWYRQLPEEGLKFMVYLQKENIIDESGMPKERFSAEFPKEGPSILRIQQVVRGDSAAYFCASSLEGYYNEQFFGPGTRLTVL.

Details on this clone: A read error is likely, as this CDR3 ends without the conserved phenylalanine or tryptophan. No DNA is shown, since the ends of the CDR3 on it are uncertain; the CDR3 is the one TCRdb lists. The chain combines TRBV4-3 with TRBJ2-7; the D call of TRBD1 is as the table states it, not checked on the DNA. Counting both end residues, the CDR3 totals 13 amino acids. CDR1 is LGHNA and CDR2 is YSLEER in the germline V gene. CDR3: CASSHKGQSARHR.

The chain's CDR3 is CASSVRGFSTDTQYF. The CDR3 DNA reads TGTGCCAGCAGCGTAAGGGGTTTTAGCACAGATACGCAGTATTTT. The chain combines TRBV9 with TRBJ2-3; the D gene is possibly TRBD1 (5 bases). The germline V gene has CDR1 SGDLS and CDR2 YYNGEE. V shed 1 base and J shed 0 bases, with 9 bases lying between them. The CDR3 runs 15 residues. Full variable domain (outside the CDR3, taken from reference TRBV9 and TRBJ2-3): DSGVTQTPKHLITATGQRVTLRCSPRSGDLSVYWYQQSLDQGLQFLIQYYNGEERAKGNILERFSAQQFPDLHSELNLSSLELGDSALYFCASSVRGFSTDTQYFGPGTRLTVL.

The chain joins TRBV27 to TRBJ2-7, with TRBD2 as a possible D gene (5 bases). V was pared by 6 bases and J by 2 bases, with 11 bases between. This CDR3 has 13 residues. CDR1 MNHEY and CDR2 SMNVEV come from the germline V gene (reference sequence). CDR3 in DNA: TGTGCCAGCAGGCCAGCGGCGACCTACGAGCAGTACTTC. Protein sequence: CASRPAATYEQYF.

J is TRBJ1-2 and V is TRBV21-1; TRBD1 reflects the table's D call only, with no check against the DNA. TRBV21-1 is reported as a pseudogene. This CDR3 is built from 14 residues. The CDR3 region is CASSKAKTEGRYTF. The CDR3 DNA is TGTGCCAGCAGCAAAGCGAAGACAGAAGGTAGGTACACCTTC.

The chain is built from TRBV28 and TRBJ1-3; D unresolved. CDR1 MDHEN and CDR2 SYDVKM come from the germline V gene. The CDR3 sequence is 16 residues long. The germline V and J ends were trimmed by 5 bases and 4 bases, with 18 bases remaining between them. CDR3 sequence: CASSPVGRVDGNTIYF. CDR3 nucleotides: TGTGCCAGCAGTCCCGTCGGGAGGGTTGACGGAAACACCATATATTTT. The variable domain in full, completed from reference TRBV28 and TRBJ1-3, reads DVKVTQSSRYLVKRTGEKVFLECVQDMDHENMFWYRQDPGLGLRLIYFSYDVKMKEKGDIPEGYSVSREKKERFSLILESASTNQTSMYLCASSPVGRVDGNTIYFGEGSWLTVV.

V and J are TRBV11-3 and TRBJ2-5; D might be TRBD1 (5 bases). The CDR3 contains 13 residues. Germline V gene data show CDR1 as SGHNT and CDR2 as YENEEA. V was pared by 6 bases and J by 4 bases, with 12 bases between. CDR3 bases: TGTGCCAGCAGTAATACTCAGGGAGAGACCCAGTACTTC. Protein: CASSNTQGETQYF.